These T cell receptor beta chains were read from a single sample in a study of blood T cell repertoires in COVID-19. The protocol was immunoSEQ multiplex PCR, while the TCRdb copy is restricted to in-frame clones and leaves out a portion. The sample consists of a few hundred thousand clones, about 85% of them appearing once. The sample comprised peripheral blood. Receptor source: a man aged 60 to 69 who had recovered from COVID-19. The CDR3 runs from the conserved cysteine through the conserved F or W. Fields, in order: V gene, D gene, J gene, CDR3 length, CDR3 protein. The D gene is left open where the match is weak.

v_call: TRBV6-1; d_call: TRBD1; j_call: TRBJ2-7; cdr3_length: 15; cdr3_aa: CASSEGTGVSYEQYF
v_call: TRBV19; d_call: -; j_call: TRBJ2-1; cdr3_length: 11; cdr3_aa: CASDNHNEQFF
v_call: TRBV7-9; d_call: TRBD1; j_call: TRBJ2-1; cdr3_length: 15; cdr3_aa: CASSSGQGGYNEQFF
v_call: TRBV5-4; d_call: TRBD1; j_call: TRBJ2-2; cdr3_length: 16; cdr3_aa: CASSWIGTENTGELFF
v_call: TRBV9; d_call: -; j_call: TRBJ1-3; cdr3_length: 17; cdr3_aa: CASSVVDSSLSGNTIYF
v_call: TRBV7-6; d_call: -; j_call: TRBJ2-3; cdr3_length: 14; cdr3_aa: CASSRDISTDTQYF
v_call: TRBV13; d_call: TRBD1; j_call: TRBJ2-2; cdr3_length: 15; cdr3_aa: CASSYTGADPGELFF
v_call: TRBV6-2/TRBV6-3; d_call: TRBD1; j_call: TRBJ2-7; cdr3_length: 14; cdr3_aa: CASSSGQSFHEQYF
v_call: TRBV20-1; d_call: TRBD2; j_call: TRBJ2-3; cdr3_length: 15; cdr3_aa: CSASILAGGTDTQYF
v_call: TRBV7-2; d_call: TRBD1; j_call: TRBJ2-5; cdr3_length: 14; cdr3_aa: CASSWDRGSETQYF
v_call: TRBV28; d_call: -; j_call: TRBJ2-2; cdr3_length: 15; cdr3_aa: CASSLLLGGTGELFF
v_call: TRBV5-1; d_call: TRBD2; j_call: TRBJ2-3; cdr3_length: 16; cdr3_aa: CASSILAGFSTDTQYF
v_call: TRBV5-1; d_call: -; j_call: TRBJ1-4; cdr3_length: 15; cdr3_aa: CASSLGARGNEKLFF
v_call: TRBV10-3; d_call: -; j_call: TRBJ1-5; cdr3_length: 16; cdr3_aa: CAISEASRGGNQPQHF
v_call: TRBV2; d_call: -; j_call: TRBJ1-5; cdr3_length: 15; cdr3_aa: CASQPGGEMNQPQHF
v_call: TRBV24-1; d_call: -; j_call: TRBJ2-7; cdr3_length: 11; cdr3_aa: CATSRGVEQYF
v_call: TRBV9; d_call: TRBD2; j_call: TRBJ2-5; cdr3_length: 15; cdr3_aa: CASSVASGVQETQYF
v_call: TRBV6-5; d_call: TRBD1; j_call: TRBJ2-7; cdr3_length: 14; cdr3_aa: CASSSVGQGDEQYF
v_call: TRBV5-1; d_call: TRBD2; j_call: TRBJ2-5; cdr3_length: 13; cdr3_aa: CASSSSGPETQYF
v_call: TRBV5-6; d_call: -; j_call: TRBJ2-2; cdr3_length: 16; cdr3_aa: CASSLAGVVDTGELFF
v_call: TRBV9; d_call: TRBD1; j_call: TRBJ1-3; cdr3_length: 14; cdr3_aa: CASSVQGAGNTIYF
v_call: TRBV18; d_call: -; j_call: TRBJ1-1; cdr3_length: 13; cdr3_aa: CASRMGVETEAFF
v_call: TRBV7-9; d_call: -; j_call: TRBJ2-3; cdr3_length: 13; cdr3_aa: CASSVYGTDTQYF
v_call: TRBV2; d_call: -; j_call: TRBJ1-2; cdr3_length: 12; cdr3_aa: CASRDRYYGYTF
v_call: TRBV7-3; d_call: TRBD2; j_call: TRBJ2-7; cdr3_length: 15; cdr3_aa: CASSSGLAGLYEQYF
v_call: TRBV24-1; d_call: -; j_call: TRBJ1-5; cdr3_length: 14; cdr3_aa: CATSDLGGSQPQHF
v_call: TRBV3-1/TRBV3-2; d_call: -; j_call: TRBJ1-2; cdr3_length: 12; cdr3_aa: CASSQASYGYTF
v_call: TRBV12-3/TRBV12-4; d_call: -; j_call: TRBJ1-2; cdr3_length: 13; cdr3_aa: CASTMVGAGGYTF
v_call: TRBV7-3; d_call: TRBD1; j_call: TRBJ2-3; cdr3_length: 16; cdr3_aa: CASSSGQGGFTDTQYF
v_call: TRBV11-2; d_call: TRBD1; j_call: TRBJ2-7; cdr3_length: 18; cdr3_aa: CASSFFKQGASSLGEQYF
v_call: TRBV5-5; d_call: -; j_call: TRBJ1-1; cdr3_length: 17; cdr3_aa: CASSSLVPRAANTEAFF
v_call: TRBV6-5; d_call: TRBD1; j_call: TRBJ2-7; cdr3_length: 14; cdr3_aa: CASSYSQGGYEQYF
v_call: TRBV2; d_call: TRBD1; j_call: TRBJ2-7; cdr3_length: 14; cdr3_aa: CASDRTGQGATQYF
v_call: TRBV15; d_call: -; j_call: TRBJ1-1; cdr3_length: 18; cdr3_aa: CATSSLTGVRGLNTEAFF
v_call: TRBV5-1; d_call: TRBD1; j_call: TRBJ1-1; cdr3_length: 15; cdr3_aa: CASRYSTGTNTEAFF
v_call: TRBV10-3; d_call: TRBD1; j_call: TRBJ2-3; cdr3_length: 14; cdr3_aa: CAIKMGQGTDTQYF
v_call: TRBV5-6; d_call: -; j_call: TRBJ1-3; cdr3_length: 15; cdr3_aa: CASSLRSPSGNTIYF
v_call: TRBV18; d_call: -; j_call: TRBJ2-1; cdr3_length: 15; cdr3_aa: CASSPQRTVYNEQFF
v_call: TRBV27; d_call: TRBD2; j_call: TRBJ2-1; cdr3_length: 15; cdr3_aa: CASTISGGARNEQFF
v_call: TRBV27; d_call: TRBD1; j_call: TRBJ2-1; cdr3_length: 19; cdr3_aa: CASSLSWGQGGLSYNEQFF
v_call: TRBV7-2; d_call: -; j_call: TRBJ1-1; cdr3_length: 14; cdr3_aa: CASSLGQINTEAFF
v_call: TRBV4-1; d_call: -; j_call: TRBJ2-2; cdr3_length: 17; cdr3_aa: CASSQEGAGINTGELFF
v_call: TRBV10-3; d_call: -; j_call: TRBJ1-6; cdr3_length: 16; cdr3_aa: CAISEPAGKANSPLHF
v_call: TRBV5-1; d_call: -; j_call: TRBJ2-5; cdr3_length: 13; cdr3_aa: CASRGLMGETQYF
v_call: TRBV19; d_call: TRBD2; j_call: TRBJ2-3; cdr3_length: 19; cdr3_aa: CASIPTSGGRIGGADTQYF
v_call: TRBV9; d_call: -; j_call: TRBJ1-2; cdr3_length: 14; cdr3_aa: CASSDGGANYGYTF
v_call: TRBV3-1/TRBV3-2; d_call: TRBD1; j_call: TRBJ2-2; cdr3_length: 16; cdr3_aa: CASSLGDRVNTGELFF
v_call: TRBV4-2; d_call: -; j_call: TRBJ2-2; cdr3_length: 16; cdr3_aa: CASSQDLGGHTGELFF
v_call: TRBV7-9; d_call: TRBD1; j_call: TRBJ2-2; cdr3_length: 14; cdr3_aa: CASSPPTGIKELFF
v_call: TRBV7-2; d_call: TRBD2; j_call: TRBJ2-5; cdr3_length: 16; cdr3_aa: CASSLEGRGVVETQYF
v_call: TRBV10-2; d_call: -; j_call: TRBJ2-1; cdr3_length: 12; cdr3_aa: CASSGSILSLFF
v_call: TRBV3-1/TRBV3-2; d_call: -; j_call: TRBJ2-2; cdr3_length: 16; cdr3_aa: CASSHLGSGGTGELFF
v_call: TRBV6-5; d_call: -; j_call: TRBJ1-2; cdr3_length: 13; cdr3_aa: CASTHAGAQGYTF
v_call: TRBV4-2; d_call: -; j_call: TRBJ1-1; cdr3_length: 14; cdr3_aa: CASSQEARGPEAFF
v_call: TRBV3-1/TRBV3-2; d_call: -; j_call: TRBJ1-1; cdr3_length: 13; cdr3_aa: CASSPGVYTEAFF
v_call: TRBV7-9; d_call: -; j_call: TRBJ1-5; cdr3_length: 13; cdr3_aa: CASSSDGNQPQHF